This T cell receptor (beta chain) derives from a study of blood T cells in healthy people across ages. Remarks on this clonotype: What it binds is unknown.

Study observations and caveats: Long-lived donors had more naive CD4+ cells and higher diversity than aged donors. Diversity of TCR beta correlated strongly with naive T cell percentage. As age increased, TCR beta diversity per million T cells fell in a roughly linear fashion.

V gave up 0 bases and J gave up 0 bases, with 12 bases separating them. The CDR3 consists of 17 residues. Germline V gene data show CDR1 as SGHAT and CDR2 as FQNNGV. It was with a sample-barcoded 5' primer and a J-beta primer mix that a second PCR of about 7 to 12 cycles was run. Each cDNA molecule was tagged by a template-switch adaptor with 12 random nucleotides. Each CDR3 protein gets one entry after TCRdb re-called the 5' RACE reads with MiXCR. Of about 1,400,000 distinct CDR3 sequences in the sample, approximately 59% were seen once. The sequencing sample was made of blood. The rearrangement links TRBV11-2 to TRBJ2-1, with D possibly TRBD2 on 6 matching bases. This sequence was found in a man between 18 and 35 years old in good health. As DNA, the CDR3 is TGTGCCAGCAGCTTAGATCCGGCGGGGAGCTCCTACAATGAGCAGTTCTTC. Its protein is CASSLDPAGSSYNEQFF.